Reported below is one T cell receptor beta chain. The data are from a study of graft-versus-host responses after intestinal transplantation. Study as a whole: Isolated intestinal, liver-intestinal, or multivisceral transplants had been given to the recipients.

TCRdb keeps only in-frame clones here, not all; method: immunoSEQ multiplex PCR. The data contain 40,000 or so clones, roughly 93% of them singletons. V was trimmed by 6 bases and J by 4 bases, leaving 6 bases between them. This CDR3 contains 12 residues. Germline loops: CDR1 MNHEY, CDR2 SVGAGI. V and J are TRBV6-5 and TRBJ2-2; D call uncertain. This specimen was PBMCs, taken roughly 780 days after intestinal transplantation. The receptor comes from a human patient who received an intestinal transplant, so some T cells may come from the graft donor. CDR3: CASSLLTGELFF. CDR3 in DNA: TGTGCCAGCAGCCTCCTCACCGGGGAGCTGTTTTTT.